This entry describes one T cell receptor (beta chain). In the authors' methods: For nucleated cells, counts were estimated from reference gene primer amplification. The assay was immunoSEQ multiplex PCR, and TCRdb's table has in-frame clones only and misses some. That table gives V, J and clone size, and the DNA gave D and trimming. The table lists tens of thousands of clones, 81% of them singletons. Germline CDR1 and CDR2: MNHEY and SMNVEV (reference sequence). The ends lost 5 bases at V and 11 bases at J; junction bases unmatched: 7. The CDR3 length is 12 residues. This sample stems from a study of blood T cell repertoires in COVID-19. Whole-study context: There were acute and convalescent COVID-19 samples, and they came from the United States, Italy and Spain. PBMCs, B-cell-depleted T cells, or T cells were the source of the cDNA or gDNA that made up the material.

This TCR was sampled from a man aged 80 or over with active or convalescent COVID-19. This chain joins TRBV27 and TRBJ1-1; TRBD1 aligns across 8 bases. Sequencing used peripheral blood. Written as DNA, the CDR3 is TGTGCCAGCAGTACCAGACAGGGGAGGGCTTTCTTT. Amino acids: CASSTRQGRAFF.